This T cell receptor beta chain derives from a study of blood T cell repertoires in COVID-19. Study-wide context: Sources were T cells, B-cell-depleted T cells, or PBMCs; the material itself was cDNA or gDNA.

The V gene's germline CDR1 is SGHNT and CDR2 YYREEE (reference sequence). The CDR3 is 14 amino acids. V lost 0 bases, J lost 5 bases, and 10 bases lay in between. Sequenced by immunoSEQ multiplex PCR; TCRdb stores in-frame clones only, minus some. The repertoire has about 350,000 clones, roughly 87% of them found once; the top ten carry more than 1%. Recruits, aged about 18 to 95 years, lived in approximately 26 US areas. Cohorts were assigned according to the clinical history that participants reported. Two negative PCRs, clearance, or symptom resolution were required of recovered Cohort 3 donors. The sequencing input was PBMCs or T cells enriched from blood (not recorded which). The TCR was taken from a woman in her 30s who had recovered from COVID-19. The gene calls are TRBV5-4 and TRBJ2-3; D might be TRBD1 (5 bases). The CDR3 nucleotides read TGTGCCAGCAGCTTGGAAGGGGCAATAGATACGCAGTATTTT. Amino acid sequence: CASSLEGAIDTQYF. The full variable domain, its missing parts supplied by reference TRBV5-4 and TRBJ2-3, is ETGVTQSPTHLIKTRGQQVTLRCSSQSGHNTVSWYQQALGQGPQFIFQYYREEENGRGNFPPRFSGLQFPNYSSELNVNALELDDSALYLCASSLEGAIDTQYFGPGTRLTVL.